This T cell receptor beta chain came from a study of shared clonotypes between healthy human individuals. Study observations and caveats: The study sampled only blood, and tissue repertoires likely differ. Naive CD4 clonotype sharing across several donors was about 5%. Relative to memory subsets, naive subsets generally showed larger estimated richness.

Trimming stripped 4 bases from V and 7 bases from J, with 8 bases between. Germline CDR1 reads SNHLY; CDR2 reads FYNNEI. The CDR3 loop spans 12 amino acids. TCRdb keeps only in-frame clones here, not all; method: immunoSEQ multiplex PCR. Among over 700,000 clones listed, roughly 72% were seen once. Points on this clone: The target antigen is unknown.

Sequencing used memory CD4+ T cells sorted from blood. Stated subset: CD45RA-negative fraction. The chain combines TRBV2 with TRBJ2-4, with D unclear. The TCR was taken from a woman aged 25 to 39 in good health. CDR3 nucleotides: TGTGCCAGCAGTGCGTCCGTGAACATTCAGTACTTC. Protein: CASSASVNIQYF.